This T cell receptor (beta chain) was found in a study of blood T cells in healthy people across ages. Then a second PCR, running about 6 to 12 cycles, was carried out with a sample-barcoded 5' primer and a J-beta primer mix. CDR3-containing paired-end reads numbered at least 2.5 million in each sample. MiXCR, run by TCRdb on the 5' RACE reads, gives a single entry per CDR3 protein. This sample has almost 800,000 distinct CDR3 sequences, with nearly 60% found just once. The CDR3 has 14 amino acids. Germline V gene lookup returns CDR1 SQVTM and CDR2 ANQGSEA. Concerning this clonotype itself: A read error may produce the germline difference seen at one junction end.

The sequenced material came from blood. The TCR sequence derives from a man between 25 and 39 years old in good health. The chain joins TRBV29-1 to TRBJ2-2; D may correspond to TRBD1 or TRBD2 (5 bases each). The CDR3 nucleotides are TGCAGCGTTGGAGACAGATTGAACACCGGGGAGCTGCTTTTT. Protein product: CSVGDRLNTGELLF.